The 19 T cell receptor beta chains below come from one sample, sequenced in a study of T cells in Graves' hyperthyroidism and ophthalmopathy. What was amplified from RNA transcripts were TCR beta CDR3 regions. First-round RT-PCR targeting the TCR CDR3 was performed with the HTBI primer set. TCRdb re-derived calls from the multiplex PCR reads in MiXCR, one entry per CDR3 protein. Of about 610,000 distinct CDR3 sequences detected, roughly 15% appear once; the ten largest clones hold around 4.5%. The sequenced material came from blood. The source is a middle-aged woman with Graves' ophthalmopathy.

This clonotype was seen at least ten times. V and J are TRBV28 and TRBJ2-7, with D hard to call. The CDR3 is 13 residues long. Trimming pared 7 bases from V and 0 bases from J, leaving 10 bases between. CDR1 is MDHEN and CDR2 is SYDVKM in the germline V gene. CDR3 loop: CASTQANSYEQYF. The CDR3 DNA is TGTGCCAGCACCCAGGCCAACTCCTACGAGCAGTACTTC.

This clonotype appeared many times. This chain uses TRBV24-1 with TRBJ2-2; no clear D gene. This CDR3 is 14 amino acids long. Trimming shortened V by 4 bases and J by 5 bases, and 10 bases separated the two germline ends. Germline values: CDR1 KGHDR, CDR2 SFDVKD. The CDR3 is CATSEAHQTGELFF. The CDR3 nucleotides read TGTGCCACCAGTGAAGCCCACCAAACCGGGGAGCTGTTTTTT.

This clonotype was counted ten times or more. This rearrangement joins TRBV2 to TRBJ2-2; D not resolved. This CDR3 region has 14 residues. The germline CDR1 and CDR2 sequences are SNHLY and FYNNEI. V lost 7 bases and J lost 1, with 10 bases in between. The CDR3 loop is CASKTLQNTGELFF. CDR3 bases: TGTGCCAGCAAAACGCTCCAGAACACCGGGGAGCTGTTTTTT.

The sample holds a few counts of this clonotype. The chain links TRBV30 to TRBJ1-1; D perhaps matches TRBD1 (5 bases). CDR3 length: 12 residues. The germline gives CDR1 GTSNPN, CDR2 SVGIG (reference sequence). The germline V and J ends were trimmed by 2 bases and 5 bases, with 9 bases remaining between them. CDR3 amino acids: CAWSFGGTEAFF. The CDR3 coding sequence is TGTGCCTGGAGTTTTGGGGGAACTGAAGCTTTCTTT.

This clonotype was detected many times. For the CDR3, the DNA is TGTGCCAGCAGTTCCGCAAGGACTAGCGGACGAGCCGGGGAGCTGTTTTTT. This codes for CASSSARTSGRAGELFF. The rearrangement links TRBV6-5 to TRBJ2-2, with 10 bases matching TRBD2. The CDR3 has 17 amino acids. Germline V gene lookup returns CDR1 MNHEY and CDR2 SVGAGI. J was trimmed by 6 bases and V by 4 bases; bases with no gene match: 11.

The chain combines TRBV7-1 with TRBJ2-2; the match to TRBD2 covers 11 bases. TRBV7-1 falls under the ORF class, with uncertain function. V dropped 2 bases and J dropped 1; count of bases not matched to a gene: 12. The CDR3 has 20 amino acids. The CDR3 loop reads CASSSTTGTSGGRNTGELFF. The DNA of the CDR3 is TGTGCCAGCAGCTCAACGACCGGGACTAGCGGAGGGAGGAACACCGGGGAGCTGTTTTTT.

Many counts were recorded for this clonotype. V usage is TRBV12-5 and J usage is TRBJ2-7; 11 nucleotides align to TRBD2. V lost 3 bases to trimming and J lost 6 bases; unmatched junction nucleotides: 4. Germline CDR1 and CDR2: LGHNT and FRNRAP. The CDR3 covers 14 residues. The CDR3 spells CASGFAGTSGEQYF. CDR3 bases: TGTGCTAGTGGTTTCGCCGGGACTAGCGGCGAGCAGTACTTC. The full variable domain, completed using reference TRBV12-5 and TRBJ2-7, is DARVTQTPRHKVTEMGQEVTMRCQPILGHNTVFWYRQTMMQGLELLAYFRNRAPLDDSGMPKDRFSAEMPDATLATLKIQPSEPRDSAVYFCASGFAGTSGEQYFGPGTRLTVT.

The chain recombines TRBV28 with TRBJ1-1; possibly TRBD1 for D (5 bases). The germline gives CDR1 MDHEN, CDR2 SYDVKM. V was pared by 7 bases and J by 4 bases, with 16 bases between. The CDR3 runs to 14 residues. DNA for the CDR3: TGTGCCAGCAACGGGCCGGGGGAGGCCACTGAAGCTTTCTTT. This translates into CASNGPGEATEAFF. The full variable domain, in which reference TRBV28 and TRBJ1-1 provide the parts outside the CDR3, is DVKVTQSSRYLVKRTGEKVFLECVQDMDHENMFWYRQDPGLGLRLIYFSYDVKMKEKGDIPEGYSVSREKKERFSLILESASTNQTSMYLCASNGPGEATEAFFGQGTRLTVV.

This clonotype has more than one count but fewer than ten. This chain connects TRBV29-1 to TRBJ2-7, with TRBD2 matching over 7 bases. The CDR3 covers 15 residues. CDR1 is SQVTM, CDR2 ANQGSEA, per germline. V was clipped by 4 bases and J by 5 bases; unmatched bases: 14. This CDR3 reads CSVGPQGGKRNEQYF. The CDR3 DNA is TGCAGCGTTGGGCCCCAGGGAGGGAAAAGGAACGAGCAGTACTTC.

This clonotype was observed at least ten times. This chain connects TRBV20-1 to TRBJ2-7, with D hard to call. V was cut by 4 bases and J by 5 bases, with 18 bases left in between. There are 14 residues in the CDR3. Germline CDR1 DFQATT, CDR2 SNEGSKA (reference sequence). The CDR3 nucleotides read TGCAGTGCTATAGAAAACCAGGAAAGGAACGAGCAGTACTTC. As protein: CSAIENQERNEQYF.

V and J are TRBV24-1 and TRBJ2-1, with 14 bases that match TRBD2. Germline-derived CDR1 and CDR2 are KGHDR and SFDVKD. Trimming cost V 2 bases and J 8 bases; bases outside gene matches: 4. This CDR3 is 16 amino acids long. The chain's CDR3 is CATSDSGLAGVHEQFF. The CDR3 DNA reads TGTGCCACCAGTGATTCGGGACTAGCGGGAGTGCATGAGCAGTTCTTC.

This clonotype was recorded at least ten times. The chain uses TRBV11-2 and TRBJ2-5; TRBD2 matches at 7 bases. In germline, CDR1 is SGHAT, CDR2 FQNNGV. V shed 5 bases and J 3 bases; nucleotides not matched to a gene: 6. This CDR3 contains 14 residues. CDR3 DNA sequence: TGTGCCAGCAGCACATCCGGGACTAAAGAGACCCAGTACTTC. This translates into CASSTSGTKETQYF.

This clonotype showed up many times. The chain combines TRBV6-5 with TRBJ1-3; TRBD1 is a possible D gene (5 bases). The CDR3 extends over 16 amino acids. V was shortened by 4 bases and J by 3 bases, with 16 bases between the two germline ends. Per the germline V gene, CDR1 is MNHEY and CDR2 is SVGAGI. The CDR3: CASSSAQGYGGNTIYF. As DNA, the CDR3 is TGTGCCAGCAGTTCAGCCCAGGGATACGGTGGAAACACCATATATTTT.

In this sample, this clonotype turned up many times. The chain employs TRBV6-2 or TRBV6-3 and TRBJ2-5, with TRBD1 matching over 7 bases. V trimming: 5 bases; J trimming: 3 bases; junction bases outside the gene matches: 6. CDR1 MNHEY and CDR2 SVGEGT come from the germline V gene. This CDR3 is built from 14 residues. The CDR3 spells CASSHGQVKETQYF. CDR3 DNA sequence: TGTGCCAGCAGTCACGGACAGGTGAAAGAGACCCAGTACTTC.

This clonotype was detected ten times or more. V and J are TRBV20-1 and TRBJ1-1; D is undetermined. V was clipped by 6 bases and J by 0 bases, with 11 bases between them. Germline CDR1 reads DFQATT; CDR2 reads SNEGSKA (reference sequence). The CDR3 is 13 residues long. The CDR3 sequence is CSASEGLNTEAFF. Written as DNA, the CDR3 is TGCAGTGCATCCGAGGGCTTGAACACTGAAGCTTTCTTT.

This clonotype was detected many times. This rearrangement joins TRBV6-1 to TRBJ2-5; 7 nucleotides match TRBD1. CDR1 is MNHNS, CDR2 SASEGT, per germline. The CDR3 length is 11 residues. After removal of 9 bases from V and 12 bases from J, the junction contained 10 bases not matched to a gene. CDR3 in amino acids: CASRRDSIEYF. The CDR3 region has the DNA TGTGCCAGTCGCCGGGACAGCATAGAGTACTTC.

This clonotype was counted at least ten times. The chain is built from TRBV11-2 and TRBJ2-7; 8 bases match TRBD1. The CDR3 loop spans 15 amino acids. Trimming at V came to 5 bases and at J to 2 bases, leaving 8 bases not matched to a gene. The germline V gene has CDR1 SGHAT and CDR2 FQNNGV. The CDR3 reads CASSRYRGSTYEQYF. The CDR3 region has the DNA TGTGCCAGCAGCCGTTACAGGGGGAGTACCTACGAGCAGTACTTC. Filled out from reference TRBV11-2 and TRBJ2-7, the complete variable domain reads EAGVAQSPRYKIIEKRQSVAFWCNPISGHATLYWYQQILGQGPKLLIQFQNNGVVDDSQLPKDRFSAERLKGVDSTLKIQPAKLEDSAVYLCASSRYRGSTYEQYFGPGTRLTVT.

The chain couples TRBV11-3 to TRBJ2-5; TRBD1 matches at 9 bases. Per germline, CDR1 SGHNT and CDR2 YENEEA. After removal of 5 bases from V and 0 bases from J, the junction contained 4 bases not matched to a gene. There are 15 residues in the CDR3. The CDR3 reads CASSRDRAYQETQYF. As DNA, the CDR3 is TGTGCCAGCAGCAGGGACAGGGCCTACCAAGAGACCCAGTACTTC.

Many counts were recorded for this clonotype. V and J are TRBV6-1 and TRBJ2-4, with 7 bases fitting TRBD1. Germline CDR1 reads MNHNS; CDR2 reads SASEGT. V lost 6 bases to trimming and J lost 3 bases; unmatched junction nucleotides: 5. The CDR3 is 14 residues long. The CDR3 is CASSRDRDKNIQYF. The DNA for the CDR3 is TGTGCCAGCAGCCGTGACAGGGACAAAAACATTCAGTACTTC.